The 31 T cell receptor beta chains below all came from one sample that was sequenced in a study of control samples from healthy donors and cancer patients (TCRdb year 2020). Receptor amplification or capture employed the immunoSEQ multiplex PCR assay. What TCRdb holds here is the immuneACCESS table cut down to in-frame rearrangements. Part of the clones is not present; checked against another copy, under half of the missing clones reflect an unresolved V gene, and the others are unexplained. The sample yields around 80,000 clones; 94% were counted once. Clones ranked in the top ten supply over 2.5% of the sample. The specimen was blood. The receptor source for this set is a woman in her 30s in good health.

The chain recombines TRBV13 with TRBJ2-7; 7 nucleotides match TRBD1. The CDR3 runs to 13 residues. The germline V gene encodes CDR1 PRHDT and CDR2 FYEKMQ (reference sequence). J was trimmed by 2 bases and V by 5 bases; bases with no gene match: 3. CDR3 loop: CASSIQGTYEQYF. The CDR3 nucleotides are TGTGCCAGCAGCATACAGGGGACCTACGAGCAGTACTTC. The variable domain in full, completed from reference TRBV13 and TRBJ2-7, reads AAGVIQSPRHLIKEKRETATLKCYPIPRHDTVYWYQQGPGQDPQFLISFYEKMQSDKGSIPDRFSAQQFSDYHSELNMSSLELGDSALYFCASSIQGTYEQYFGPGTRLTVT.

In this sample, this clone turned up a few times. The rearrangement links TRBV14 to TRBJ2-7, with D perhaps matching TRBD1 or TRBD2 (5 bases each). The germline CDR1 and CDR2 sequences are SGHDN and FVKESK. The CDR3 loop spans 14 amino acids. The V and J ends lost 4 bases and 4 bases respectively, with 14 bases between them. CDR3 in amino acids: CASSPPGTAYEQYF. CDR3 nucleotides: TGTGCCAGCAGCCCTCCGGGGACGGCATACGAGCAGTACTTC.

This clone was observed a single time. The J gene is TRBJ2-7, the V gene TRBV19, with a weak D call TRBD1 (6 bases). The CDR3 runs 17 residues. Trimming removed 5 bases from V and 4 bases from J, with 24 bases in between. Germline V gene sequence: CDR1 LNHDA, CDR2 SQIVND (reference sequence). CDR3 protein: CASSPIKAGGRGYEQYF. The CDR3 nucleotides read TGTGCCAGTAGTCCAATCAAAGCCGGAGGCAGGGGATACGAGCAGTACTTC.

Details on this clone: The same CDR3 can be traced to other DNA sequences in this sample. The chain employs TRBV3-1 (or the pseudogene TRBV3-2) and TRBJ2-1; the D gene is possibly TRBD1 (7 bases). Trimming removed 5 bases from V and 10 bases from J, with 18 bases in between. The CDR3 covers 14 residues. Germline lookup yields CDR1 LGHDT and CDR2 YNNKEL (reference sequence). CDR3 loop: CASSERGRRGEQFF. Here the CDR3 DNA reads TGTGCCAGCAGCGAAAGGGGGCGGAGGGGGGAGCAGTTCTTC.

This clone was seen a single time. A read error may produce the germline difference seen at one junction end. The V call is TRBV5-1, the J call TRBJ1-1; TRBD1 is a possible D gene (5 bases). The germline gives CDR1 SGHRS, CDR2 YFSETQ. The CDR3 length is 17 residues. The CDR3 nucleotides read TGCGCCAGCAGCTTGCGTCGACCGGGACTTATGAACACTAAAGCTTTCTTT. This codes for CASSLRRPGLMNTKAFF.

The chain links TRBV11-2 to TRBJ2-7; D is possibly TRBD2 (6 bases). Trimming stripped 5 bases from V and 7 bases from J, with 18 bases between. CDR1 and CDR2 (germline): SGHAT, FQNNGV. The CDR3 length is 14 residues. CDR3 sequence reads: CASSPSYGGYEQYF. The CDR3 nucleotides read TGTGCCAGCAGCCCATCTTATGGAGGGTATGAGCAGTACTTC.

The chain has TRBV10-2 and TRBJ2-2; possible D gene TRBD2, 6 bases. Germline V gene data show CDR1 as WSHSY and CDR2 as SAAADI. Trimming removed 6 bases at V and 2 bases at J, with 10 bases between. This CDR3 is built from 14 residues. The CDR3 loop reads CASRPGTNTGELFF. CDR3 DNA sequence: TGCGCCAGCAGACCCGGGACTAACACCGGGGAGCTGTTTTTT.

The genes are TRBV4-2 and TRBJ1-2; 10 bases line up with TRBD1. V shed 4 bases and J 6 bases; nucleotides not matched to a gene: 2. This CDR3 has 13 amino acids. Germline CDR1 is LGHNA and CDR2 is YNFKEQ. The DNA of the CDR3 is TGTGCCAGCAGCCTTGGGACAGGGGATGGCTACACCTTC. It is translated as CASSLGTGDGYTF.

The chain recombines TRBV13 with TRBJ1-1; tentatively, D is TRBD1 (6 bases). V was clipped by 4 bases and J by 7 bases, with 10 bases between them. Germline values: CDR1 PRHDT, CDR2 FYEKMQ (reference sequence). The CDR3 is made up of 12 amino acids. CDR3 residues: CASSSGQHEAFF. In nucleotides, the CDR3 is TGTGCCAGCAGCTCCGGACAGCATGAAGCTTTCTTT.

The rearrangement uses TRBV5-5 and TRBJ2-5; 12 bases align to TRBD2. The CDR3 runs 18 residues. V shed 4 bases, J shed 2 bases, and the junction held 12 bases outside the gene matches. Germline CDR1 is SGHKS and CDR2 is YYEKEE (reference sequence). This CDR3 is CASSATVLAGGNQETQYF. The CDR3 coding sequence is TGTGCCAGCAGCGCCACAGTGCTAGCGGGGGGGAATCAAGAGACCCAGTACTTC.

This chain uses TRBV29-1 with TRBJ2-7, with a tentative D call TRBD1 (5 bases). This CDR3 is 12 amino acids long. V shed 4 bases and J shed 3 bases, with 10 bases lying between them. Germline V gene sequence: CDR1 SQVTM, CDR2 ANQGSEA. The CDR3 reads CSVVGRDYEQYF. The CDR3 nucleotides read TGCAGCGTTGTTGGCAGGGACTACGAGCAGTACTTC.

This clone was seen once. The rearrangement uses TRBV18 and TRBJ1-1; TRBD1 is a possible D gene (6 bases). The CDR3 loop spans 18 amino acids. The V gene's germline CDR1 is KGHSH and CDR2 LQKENI. Between the trimmed V and J ends, which lost 0 bases and 3 bases, there was a span of 20 bases. CDR3 amino acids: CASSPPNRGGREDTEAFF. The DNA for the CDR3 is TGTGCCAGCTCACCACCAAACCGCGGGGGCCGAGAGGACACTGAAGCTTTCTTT.

The chain couples TRBV4-1 to TRBJ1-2, with 9 nucleotides matching TRBD1. V trimming: 2 bases; J trimming: 3 bases; junction bases outside the gene matches: 10. Germline lookup yields CDR1 MGHRA and CDR2 YSYEKL. This CDR3 comprises 17 residues. The CDR3 sequence is CASSQPRVQGAYYGYTF. CDR3 bases: TGCGCCAGCAGCCAACCCCGTGTACAGGGGGCATACTATGGCTACACCTTC.

V and J are TRBV19 and TRBJ2-1; the D gene is possibly TRBD1 (5 bases). This CDR3 region has 13 residues. V was trimmed by 4 bases and J by 7 bases, leaving 11 bases between them. CDR1 is LNHDA and CDR2 is SQIVND in the germline V gene (reference sequence). CDR3 protein: CASSRQGPNEQFF. The CDR3 coding sequence is TGTGCCAGTAGTAGGCAGGGTCCTAATGAGCAGTTCTTC.

CDR3 sequence reads: CAGSGTGAYEQYF. As DNA, the CDR3 is TGTGCCGGGTCGGGGACAGGGGCCTACGAGCAGTACTTC. V usage is TRBV2 and J usage is TRBJ2-7; the match to TRBD1 covers 10 bases. V shed 11 bases and J 2 bases; nucleotides not matched to a gene: 6. CDR3 length equals 13 residues. CDR1 and CDR2 from the germline V gene are SNHLY and FYNNEI.

This clone was recorded only once. J is TRBJ1-2 and V is TRBV4-2; no reliable D call. The CDR3 covers 14 residues. CDR1 is LGHNA, CDR2 YNFKEQ, per germline. V was clipped by 0 bases and J by 14 bases, with 19 bases between them. CDR3 sequence reads: CASSQDGRPPQNTF. CDR3 sequence (DNA): TGTGCCAGCAGCCAAGACGGGCGACCGCCACAGAATACCTTC.

J is TRBJ1-6 and V is TRBV7-9; D is unclear. The CDR3 runs to 16 residues. The V gene's germline CDR1 is SEHNR and CDR2 FQNEAQ (reference sequence). Trimming cost V 0 bases and J 3 bases, with 9 bases left between them. As DNA, the CDR3 is TGTGCCAGCAGCTTAGCGGTGGGGATCTATAATTCACCCCTCCACTTT. Amino acid sequence: CASSLAVGIYNSPLHF.

The chain recombines TRBV6-5 with TRBJ1-3; D might be TRBD1 (6 bases). The CDR3 consists of 15 residues. In germline, CDR1 is MNHEY, CDR2 SVGAGI. V was clipped by 4 bases and J by 4 bases, with 14 bases between them. The CDR3 DNA follows: TGTGCCAGCAGTTGGGGGCAGGGGTGGGGAAACACCATATATTTT. Its translation is CASSWGQGWGNTIYF.

The J gene is TRBJ2-6, the V gene TRBV6-4, with D tentatively TRBD2 (6 bases). V was clipped by 3 bases and J by 3 bases, with 6 bases between them. Germline CDR1 is MRHNA and CDR2 is SNTAGT. The CDR3 is 14 amino acids. CDR3 DNA sequence: TGTGCCAGCAGTGAGGGAGGTGGGGCCAACGTCCTGACTTTC. Translating gives CASSEGGGANVLTF.

This clone appeared a single time. The rearrangement joins TRBV5-6 to TRBJ1-1; 7 bases agree with TRBD1. With V trimmed by 2 bases and J by 4 bases, 2 bases remained unmatched. Germline V gene sequence: CDR1 SGHDT, CDR2 YYEEEE. This CDR3 has 13 residues. The CDR3, as DNA: TGTGCCAGCAGCTTCGGGACAGTCACTGAAGCTTTCTTT. Protein product: CASSFGTVTEAFF.

The chain's CDR3 is CASSYQGSYNSPLHF. The CDR3, as DNA: TGTGCCAGCAGTTATCAGGGCTCCTATAATTCACCCCTCCACTTT. The chain is built from TRBV2 and TRBJ1-6; TRBD1 might be the D (5 bases). This CDR3 contains 15 residues. Trimming left V 5 bases short and J 0 bases short, with 8 bases between. Germline assignment: CDR1 SNHLY and CDR2 FYNNEI.

The rearrangement uses TRBV9 and TRBJ2-5; no definite D call. The CDR3 totals 15 residues. The germline V and J ends were trimmed by 0 bases and 0 bases, with 9 bases remaining between them. Per the germline V gene, CDR1 is SGDLS and CDR2 is YYNGEE. The CDR3 is CASSVVGSYQETQYF. The CDR3 DNA follows: TGTGCCAGCAGCGTAGTGGGTAGTTACCAAGAGACCCAGTACTTC.

The chain employs TRBV7-2 and TRBJ2-7; D not certain. This CDR3 has 12 amino acids. CDR1 SGHTA and CDR2 FQGNSA come from the germline V gene. Trimming shortened V by 0 bases and J by 6 bases, and 6 bases separated the two germline ends. The CDR3, as DNA: TGTGCCAGCAGCTTAGCCGACTGCGAGCAGTACGTC. It is translated as CASSLADCEQYV.

This clone appeared a single time. V usage is TRBV30 and J usage is TRBJ1-6; D is undetermined. Germline CDR1 and CDR2: GTSNPN and SVGIG (reference sequence). With 5 bases removed from V and 0 bases from J, the gap between germline ends came to 11 bases. The CDR3 extends over 15 amino acids. The chain's CDR3 is CAWERRVSYNSPLHF. The DNA of the CDR3 is TGTGCCTGGGAGAGGCGGGTCTCCTATAATTCACCCCTCCACTTT.

The rearrangement joins TRBV15 to TRBJ1-5; D gene unclear. Germline-derived CDR1 and CDR2 are LNHNV and YYDKDF (reference sequence). V was cut by 7 bases and J by 4 bases, with 8 bases left in between. The CDR3 is 12 residues long. The CDR3 spells CATNTGNQPQHF. The CDR3 DNA follows: TGTGCCACCAACACGGGGAATCAGCCCCAGCATTTT.

This rearrangement joins TRBV7-3 to TRBJ2-2; D call uncertain. The CDR3 runs to 16 residues. V lost 2 bases and J lost 2, with 12 bases in between. CDR1 is SGHTA, CDR2 FQGTGA, per germline. The CDR3 spells CASSLQRGPNTGELFF. In DNA, the CDR3 is TGTGCCAGCAGCTTACAGCGAGGACCTAACACCGGGGAGCTGTTTTTT.

The rearrangement uses TRBV5-1 and TRBJ2-5; 11 positions match TRBD1. V was pared by 5 bases and J by 1 base, with 4 bases of the junction left unmatched. The CDR3 consists of 15 residues. Per germline, CDR1 SGHRS and CDR2 YFSETQ. CDR3 in DNA: TGCGCCAGCAGTTCCGGGACAGGGGGCCAAGAGACCCAGTACTTC. This sequence encodes CASSSGTGGQETQYF.

The J gene is TRBJ1-2, the V gene TRBV9, with no clear D. The CDR3 consists of 15 residues. Trimming took off 0 bases at V and 0 bases at J, with 9 bases between the two ends. CDR1 is SGDLS, CDR2 YYNGEE, per germline. DNA of the CDR3: TGTGCCAGCAGCGTAGATGGGTGGTCTAACTATGGCTACACCTTC. The encoded protein is CASSVDGWSNYGYTF. Complete variable domain (other parts from reference TRBV9 and TRBJ1-2): DSGVTQTPKHLITATGQRVTLRCSPRSGDLSVYWYQQSLDQGLQFLIQYYNGEERAKGNILERFSAQQFPDLHSELNLSSLELGDSALYFCASSVDGWSNYGYTFGSGTRLTVV.

This clone has a single count. V usage is TRBV30 and J usage is TRBJ2-7, with 8 bases matching TRBD1. This CDR3 comprises 13 residues. V was pared by 7 bases and J by 6 bases, with 11 bases of the junction left unmatched. From germline, CDR1 is GTSNPN and CDR2 SVGIG (reference sequence). The CDR3 region has the DNA TGTGCCTTATTCCGATCAGGGGGCCTCGAGCAGTACTTC. Translating gives CALFRSGGLEQYF.

This chain joins TRBV12-3 or TRBV12-4 and TRBJ2-1; weak D call: TRBD2 (6 bases). This CDR3 is built from 12 residues. V shed 6 bases and J shed 9 bases, with 12 bases lying between them. CDR3 sequence: CASRASEPEQFF. In DNA form, the CDR3 reads TGTGCCAGCAGAGCTAGCGAGCCTGAGCAGTTCTTC.

The chain joins TRBV28 to TRBJ2-1; 12 positions match TRBD2. This CDR3 is 16 amino acids long. V trimming: 5 bases; J trimming: 7 bases; junction bases outside the gene matches: 9. CDR1 MDHEN and CDR2 SYDVKM come from the germline V gene. The chain's CDR3 is CASSPSTSGGHNEQFF. The CDR3, as DNA: TGTGCCAGCAGTCCTTCGACTAGCGGGGGTCATAATGAGCAGTTCTTC.